The entry that follows covers one TCR beta chain sequence. From germline, CDR1 is WNHNN and CDR2 SYGVQD (reference sequence). Trimming took 8 bases from V and 6 from J, leaving 20 bases between them. The CDR3 is made up of 14 amino acids. This entry comes from a study of blood T cell repertoires in COVID-19. For the study at large: Samples of COVID-19 (acute and convalescent) were obtained from the United States, Italy and Spain.

The assay was immunoSEQ multiplex PCR, and TCRdb's table has in-frame clones only and misses some. The table lists roughly 290,000 clones, approximately 89% of them singletons, with around 12% in the top ten. V and J are TRBV10-1 and TRBJ2-7, with a possible D match to TRBD2 (5 bases). This TCR was recovered from a woman aged 60 to 75 with acute or convalescent COVID-19. Specimen: peripheral blood. In nucleotides, the CDR3 is TGCGCCAGCCTCCCACTGGTTCCCCGGGGCGAGCAGTACTTC. Protein: CASLPLVPRGEQYF.